This is a list of T cell receptor beta chains from one sample in a study of molecular identifiers for immune sequencing clone quantification. A single record per CDR3 protein comes from TCRdb applying MiXCR to the PCR reads. The sample has some 100,000 distinct CDR3 sequences, over 30% seen once; the top ten hold about 4.2%. Sequencing used naive CD8+ T cells from blood, with Jurkat cell RNA spiked in. All receptors come from a human donor in good health. Some libraries in this study had Jurkat cell RNA spiked in. Both conserved end residues are part of each CDR3. The D gene is left open where the match is weak. Expanded clones get a size class; other rows say once, few or many, or leave the size out.

>TRBV20-1|NA|TRBJ1-5|many
TGCAGTGCTAGACAGGGGTCCCAGCCCCAGCATTTT
CSARQGSQPQHF
>TRBV20-1|TRBD2|TRBJ2-1|NA
TGCAGTGCGGGTGCTGGATTAGCGGGAAGGAATGAGCAGTTCTTC
CSAGAGLAGRNEQFF
>TRBV7-9|TRBD2|TRBJ2-7|NA
TGTGCCAGCAGCTTCGGCGGGAGTTGGGAGCAGTACTTC
CASSFGGSWEQYF
>TRBV2|NA|TRBJ2-2|few
TGTGCCAGGAGGAACCGGGAACCCAACACCGGGGAGCTGTTTTTT
CARRNREPNTGELFF
>TRBV7-9|TRBD2|TRBJ2-5|few
TGTGCCAGCAGCTTTCCAGCGGGAGGCCACCAAGAGACCCAGTACTTC
CASSFPAGGHQETQYF
>TRBV27|TRBD1|TRBJ2-3|few
TGTGCCAGCAGTCGCCCGGGGACAGCCCGCACAGATACGCAGTATTTT
CASSRPGTARTDTQYF
>TRBV6-2/TRBV6-3|NA|TRBJ1-1|NA
TGTGCCAGCATCCCCGGACAGCGGAACACTGAAACTTTCTTT
CASIPGQRNTETFF
>TRBV4-2|TRBD2|TRBJ2-3|NA
TGTGCCAGCAGCCAAGAGGAAAGGACTAGTCGCACAGATACGCAGTATTTT
CASSQEERTSRTDTQYF
>TRBV9|TRBD1|TRBJ2-7|once
TGTGCCAGCAGCGCAGGGGGCCCGACGGCCTACGAGCAGTACTTC
CASSAGGPTAYEQYF
>TRBV6-5|TRBD2|TRBJ2-1|NA
TGTGCCAGCAAACCTAGCGGTCCCTACAATGAGCAGTTCTTC
CASKPSGPYNEQFF
>TRBV29-1|TRBD1|TRBJ2-7|many
TGCAGCGTTCGTCCCGGGACAGGGGAGCAGTACTTC
CSVRPGTGEQYF
>TRBV19|TRBD2|TRBJ2-3|few
TGTGCCAGTAGGGGGCGGGAGTGCCCAGATACGCAGTATTTT
CASRGRECPDTQYF
>TRBV27|TRBD1|TRBJ1-5|few
TGTGCCAGCAGTCCCACAGGGGCCCATCAGCCCCAGCATTTT
CASSPTGAHQPQHF
>TRBV12-3/TRBV12-4|TRBD2|TRBJ2-1|many
TGTGCCAGCAGTCCGGGGGGAGCTGAGCAGTTCTTC
CASSPGGAEQFF
>TRBV6-5|NA|TRBJ2-7|NA
TGTGCCAGCAGTTACGGTCCTTACGAGCAGTACTTC
CASSYGPYEQYF
>TRBV7-6|TRBD2|TRBJ2-7|NA
TGTGCCAGCAGCTTAGCGGCAGCGGGAGTTTACGAGCAGTACTTC
CASSLAAAGVYEQYF
>TRBV24-1|NA|TRBJ2-7|NA
TGTGCCACCAGTGATTTGACAGTTAGAGGACCCCCCTACGAGCAGTACTTC
CATSDLTVRGPPYEQYF
>TRBV19|NA|TRBJ1-2|many
TGTGCCACCAGCGAATACTATGGCTACACCTTC
CATSEYYGYTF
>TRBV25-1|TRBD2|TRBJ2-1|many
TGTGCCAGCAGTGCTAGGGCTAGCGGGATGGGCAATGAGCAGTTCTTC
CASSARASGMGNEQFF
>TRBV23-1|TRBD1|TRBJ2-7|NA
TGCGCCAGCAGACCTGGACAGGGGGTCTACGAGCAGTACTTC
CASRPGQGVYEQYF
>TRBV5-5|NA|TRBJ1-4|NA
TGTGCCAGCAGCTTGGACATCAATGAAAAACTGTTTTTT
CASSLDINEKLFF
>TRBV3-1|NA|TRBJ2-7|NA
TGTGCCAGCAGCCAAGACGGGACAATATCATACGAGCAGTACTTC
CASSQDGTISYEQYF
>TRBV28|TRBD2|TRBJ2-6|NA
TGTGCCAGCACTGTAATAGCGGGAGCTGGGGCCAACGTCCTGACTTTC
CASTVIAGAGANVLTF
>TRBV11-2|TRBD1|TRBJ2-3|medium-sized
TGTGCCAGCAGCCGTCGGACAGGGGGTACAGATACGCAGTATTTT
CASSRRTGGTDTQYF
>TRBV27|TRBD1|TRBJ2-7|many
TGTGCCAGCAGTTTAGGACAGGGGTTGTACGAGCAGTACTTC
CASSLGQGLYEQYF
>TRBV12-3/TRBV12-4|TRBD2|TRBJ2-3|NA
TGTGCCAGCAGGACTTTGACTAGCGGGAGTGTGGATACGCAGTATTTT
CASRTLTSGSVDTQYF